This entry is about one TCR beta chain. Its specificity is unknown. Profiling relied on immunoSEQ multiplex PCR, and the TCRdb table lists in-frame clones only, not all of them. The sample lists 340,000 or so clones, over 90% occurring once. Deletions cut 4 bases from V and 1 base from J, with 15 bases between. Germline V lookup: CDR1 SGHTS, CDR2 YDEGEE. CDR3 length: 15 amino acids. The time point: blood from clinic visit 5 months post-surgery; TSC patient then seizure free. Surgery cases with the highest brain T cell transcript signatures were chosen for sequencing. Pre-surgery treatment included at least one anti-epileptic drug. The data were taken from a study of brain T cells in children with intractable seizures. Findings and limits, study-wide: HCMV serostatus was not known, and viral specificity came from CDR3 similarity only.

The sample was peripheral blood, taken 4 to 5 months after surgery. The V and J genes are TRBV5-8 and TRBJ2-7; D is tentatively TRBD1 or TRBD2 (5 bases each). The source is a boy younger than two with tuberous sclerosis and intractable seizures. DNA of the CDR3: TGTGCCAGCAGCATTGAGAGGGGACCTTCCTACGAGCAGTACTTC. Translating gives CASSIERGPSYEQYF.